These T cell receptor beta chains were read from a single sample in a study of blood T cell repertoires in COVID-19. TCRdb's copy holds only in-frame clones and misses some; the assay was immunoSEQ multiplex PCR. This sample has around 300,000 clones, with about 88% found just once. Specimen: PBMCs or T cells enriched from blood (not recorded which). All receptors derive from a woman between 50 and 59 years old who had recovered from COVID-19. The CDR3 runs from the conserved cysteine through the conserved F or W. A D gene is named only where the DNA matches it firmly. Rows give clone size only sometimes, using once, few, many, or a class for an expanded clone.

cdr3_aa | cdr3_nt | clone_size | j_call | d_call | v_call
CASSSTSVQPQHF | TGTGCCAGCAGCTCGACTTCGGTTCAGCCCCAGCATTTT | . | TRBJ1-5 | . | TRBV7-9
CASSSDRGNQPQHF | TGTGCCAGCAGCTCCGACAGGGGCAATCAGCCCCAGCATTTT | . | TRBJ1-5 | TRBD1 | TRBV9
CASSLQAEAYEQYF | TGCGCCAGCAGCCTACAGGCAGAGGCCTACGAGCAGTACTTC | . | TRBJ2-7 | . | TRBV4-3
CASSMETGSNQPQHF | TGTGCCAGTAGTATGGAGACAGGGAGCAATCAGCCCCAGCATTTT | . | TRBJ1-5 | TRBD1 | TRBV19
CASSTRDWNTEAFF | TGTGCCAGCAGTACCCGGGATTGGAACACTGAAGCTTTCTTT | once | TRBJ1-1 | . | TRBV28
CASRSPTWELFF | TGTGCCAGTAGATCCCCGACTTGGGAGCTGTTTTTT | . | TRBJ2-2 | . | TRBV19
CASSTPGTGGHGYTF | TGTGCCAGCAGCACACCCGGGACAGGGGGACATGGCTACACCTTC | . | TRBJ1-2 | TRBD1 | TRBV9
CASTGDSRNTEAFF | TGTGCCAGCACCGGCGACAGCCGGAACACTGAAGCTTTCTTT | . | TRBJ1-1 | . | TRBV5-5
CASYPGGGYGYTF | TGTGCCAGCTATCCGGGGGGCGGATACGGCTACACCTTC | . | TRBJ1-2 | . | TRBV6-5
CASSLGGGGKETQYF | TGTGCCAGCAGCTTAGGAGGGGGAGGGAAAGAGACCCAGTACTTC | . | TRBJ2-5 | . | TRBV11-2
CASKPPGQPQHF | TGTGCCAGCAAACCACCGGGGCAGCCCCAGCATTTT | . | TRBJ1-5 | . | TRBV6-6
CASMAGGDTGELFF | TGTGCCAGCATGGCGGGAGGGGACACCGGGGAGCTGTTTTTT | . | TRBJ2-2 | TRBD2 | TRBV2
CASSLGDSRYNEQFF | TGTGCCAGCAGCTTAGGAGACAGTCGGTACAATGAGCAGTTCTTC | . | TRBJ2-1 | . | TRBV7-2
CASSLGQGANTGELFF | TGTGCCAGCAGTTTGGGACAGGGAGCGAACACCGGGGAGCTGTTTTTT | . | TRBJ2-2 | TRBD1 | TRBV6-2/TRBV6-3
CASSFFVRGNTEAFF | TGCGCCAGCAGCTTTTTCGTCAGGGGGAACACTGAAGCTTTCTTT | once | TRBJ1-1 | . | TRBV5-1